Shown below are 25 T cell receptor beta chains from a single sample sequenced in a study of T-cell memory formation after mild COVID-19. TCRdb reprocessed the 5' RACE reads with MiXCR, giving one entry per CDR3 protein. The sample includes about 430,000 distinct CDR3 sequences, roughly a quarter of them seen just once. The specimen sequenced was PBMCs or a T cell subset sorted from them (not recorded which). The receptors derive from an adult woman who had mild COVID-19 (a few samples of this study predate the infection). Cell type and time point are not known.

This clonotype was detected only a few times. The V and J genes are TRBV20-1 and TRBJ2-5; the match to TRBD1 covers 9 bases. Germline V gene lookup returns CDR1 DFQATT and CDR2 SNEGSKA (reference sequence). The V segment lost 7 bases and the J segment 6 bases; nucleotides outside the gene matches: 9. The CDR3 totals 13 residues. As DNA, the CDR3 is TGCAGTGTTTGGGGGGGGACAGGGAAGACCCAGTACTTC. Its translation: CSVWGGTGKTQYF.

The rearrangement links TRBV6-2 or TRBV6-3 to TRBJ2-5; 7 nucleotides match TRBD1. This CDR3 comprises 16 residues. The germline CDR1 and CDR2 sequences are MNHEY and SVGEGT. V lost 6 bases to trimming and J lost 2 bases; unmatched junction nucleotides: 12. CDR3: CASRHPWTGLQETQYF. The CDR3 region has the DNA TGTGCCAGCAGACACCCTTGGACAGGTTTACAAGAGACCCAGTACTTC.

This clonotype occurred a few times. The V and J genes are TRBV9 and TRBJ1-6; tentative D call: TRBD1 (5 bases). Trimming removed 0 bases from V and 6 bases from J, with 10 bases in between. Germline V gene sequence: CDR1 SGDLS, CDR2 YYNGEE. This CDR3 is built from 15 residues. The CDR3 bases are TGTGCCAGCAGCGTAGGAAGGGGCGGTAATTCACCCCTCCACTTT. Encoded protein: CASSVGRGGNSPLHF. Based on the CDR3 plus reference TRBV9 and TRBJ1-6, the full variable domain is DSGVTQTPKHLITATGQRVTLRCSPRSGDLSVYWYQQSLDQGLQFLIQYYNGEERAKGNILERFSAQQFPDLHSELNLSSLELGDSALYFCASSVGRGGNSPLHFGNGTRLTVT.

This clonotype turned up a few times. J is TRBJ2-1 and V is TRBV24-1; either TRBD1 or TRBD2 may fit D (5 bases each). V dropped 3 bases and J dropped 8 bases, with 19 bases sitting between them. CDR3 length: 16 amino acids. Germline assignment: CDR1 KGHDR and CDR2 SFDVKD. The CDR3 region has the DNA TGTGCCACCAGTGATCGTCGACCGGGACCGATTGATGAGCAGTTCTTC. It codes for CATSDRRPGPIDEQFF.

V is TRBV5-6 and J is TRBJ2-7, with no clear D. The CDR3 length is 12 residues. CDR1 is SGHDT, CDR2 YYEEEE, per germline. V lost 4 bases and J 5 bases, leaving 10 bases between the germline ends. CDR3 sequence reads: CASSQVADEQYF. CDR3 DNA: TGTGCCAGCAGCCAGGTAGCCGACGAGCAGTACTTC.

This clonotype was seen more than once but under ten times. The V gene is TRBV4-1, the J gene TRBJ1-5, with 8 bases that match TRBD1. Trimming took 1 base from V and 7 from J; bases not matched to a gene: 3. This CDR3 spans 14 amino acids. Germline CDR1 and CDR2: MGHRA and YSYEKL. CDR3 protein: CASSQAHRGQPQHF. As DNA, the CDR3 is TGCGCCAGCAGCCAAGCCCACAGGGGGCAGCCCCAGCATTTT.

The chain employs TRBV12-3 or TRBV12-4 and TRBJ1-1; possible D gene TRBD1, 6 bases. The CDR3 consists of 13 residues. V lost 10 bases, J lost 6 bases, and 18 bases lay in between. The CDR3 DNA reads TGTGCCACCGGCCTCGGCCAGGGGTCTGAAGCTTTCTTT. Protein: CATGLGQGSEAFF.

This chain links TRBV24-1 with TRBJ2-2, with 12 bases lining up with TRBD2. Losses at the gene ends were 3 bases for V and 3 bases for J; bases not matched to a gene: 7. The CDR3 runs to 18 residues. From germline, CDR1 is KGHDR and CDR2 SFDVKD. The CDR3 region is CATSDPTRLAGDTGELFF. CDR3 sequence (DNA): TGTGCCACCAGTGATCCCACCCGACTAGCGGGAGACACCGGGGAGCTGTTTTTT.

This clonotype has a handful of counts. CDR3 sequence reads: CASSESEIRGNEQFF. The CDR3 nucleotides read TGTGCCAGCAGTGAAAGTGAGATCCGGGGCAATGAGCAGTTCTTC. The rearrangement joins TRBV25-1 to TRBJ2-1; a possible D gene is TRBD2 (5 bases). The CDR3 loop spans 15 amino acids. Germline V lookup: CDR1 MGHDK, CDR2 SYGVNS. The V and J ends lost 2 bases and 6 bases respectively, with 14 bases between them.

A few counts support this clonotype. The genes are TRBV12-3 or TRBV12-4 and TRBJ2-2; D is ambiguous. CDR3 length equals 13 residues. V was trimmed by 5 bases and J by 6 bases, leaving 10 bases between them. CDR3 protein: CASSPFASGELFF. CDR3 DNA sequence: TGTGCCAGCAGTCCCTTTGCATCCGGGGAGCTGTTTTTT.

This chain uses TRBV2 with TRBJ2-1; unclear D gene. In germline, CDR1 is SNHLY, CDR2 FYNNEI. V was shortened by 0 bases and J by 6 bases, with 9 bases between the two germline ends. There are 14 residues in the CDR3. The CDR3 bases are TGTGCCAGCAGTGAAGCCCCAGGCCGCAATGAGCAGTTCTTC. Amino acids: CASSEAPGRNEQFF.

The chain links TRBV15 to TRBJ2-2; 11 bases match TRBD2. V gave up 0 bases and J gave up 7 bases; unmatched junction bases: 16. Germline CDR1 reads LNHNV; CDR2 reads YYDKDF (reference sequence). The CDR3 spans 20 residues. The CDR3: CATSRDIGPRLAGTGGELFF. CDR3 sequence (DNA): TGTGCCACCAGCAGAGATATAGGTCCGAGACTAGCGGGAACGGGCGGGGAGCTGTTTTTT.

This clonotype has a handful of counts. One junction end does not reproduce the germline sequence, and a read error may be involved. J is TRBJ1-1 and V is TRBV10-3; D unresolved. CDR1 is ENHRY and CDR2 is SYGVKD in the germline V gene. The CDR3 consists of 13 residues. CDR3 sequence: CAIRELANTEAFF. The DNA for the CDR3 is TGTGCCATCAGGGAGTTAGCGAACACTGAAGCTTTCTTT.

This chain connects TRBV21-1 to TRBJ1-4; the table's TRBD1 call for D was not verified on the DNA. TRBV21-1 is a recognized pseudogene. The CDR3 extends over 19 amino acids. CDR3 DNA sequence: TGTGCCAGCAGCACCACGCCCGACAGGGATTATGAAACTAATGAAAAACTGTTTTTT. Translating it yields CASSTTPDRDYETNEKLFF.

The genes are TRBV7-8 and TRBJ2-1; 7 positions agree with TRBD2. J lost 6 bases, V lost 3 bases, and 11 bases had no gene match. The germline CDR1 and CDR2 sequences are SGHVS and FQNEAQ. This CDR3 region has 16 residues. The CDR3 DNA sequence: TGTGCCAGCAGCTTCACTCCCATTGGGGGGGGCAATGAGCAGTTCTTC. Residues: CASSFTPIGGGNEQFF.

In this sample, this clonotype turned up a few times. CDR3 sequence (DNA): TGTGCCAGCAGTTTACCCCGGGACCAACCTACCGGGGAGCTGTTTTTT. This translates into CASSLPRDQPTGELFF. The V call is TRBV12-3 or TRBV12-4, the J call TRBJ2-2, with D perhaps matching TRBD1 or TRBD2 (5 bases each). The CDR3 covers 16 residues. Between the trimmed V and J ends, which lost 2 bases and 5 bases, there was a span of 15 bases.

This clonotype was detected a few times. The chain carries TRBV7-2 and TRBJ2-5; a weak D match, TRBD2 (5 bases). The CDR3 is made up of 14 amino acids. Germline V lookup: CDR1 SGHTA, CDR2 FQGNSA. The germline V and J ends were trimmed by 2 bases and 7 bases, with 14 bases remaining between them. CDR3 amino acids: CASSLRRPEGTQYF. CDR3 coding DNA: TGTGCCAGCAGCTTACGAAGGCCAGAGGGGACCCAGTACTTC.

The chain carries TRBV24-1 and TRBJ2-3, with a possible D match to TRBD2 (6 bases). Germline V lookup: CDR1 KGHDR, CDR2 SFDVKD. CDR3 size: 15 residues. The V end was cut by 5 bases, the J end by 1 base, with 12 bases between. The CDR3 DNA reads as TGTGCCACCAGTGTACGGGGGTCGGGCACAGATACGCAGTATTTT. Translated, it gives CATSVRGSGTDTQYF.

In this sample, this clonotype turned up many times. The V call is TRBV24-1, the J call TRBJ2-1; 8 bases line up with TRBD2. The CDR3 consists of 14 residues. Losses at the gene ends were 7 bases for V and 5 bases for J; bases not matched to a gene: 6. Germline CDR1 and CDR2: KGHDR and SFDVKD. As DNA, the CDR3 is TGTGCCACCAGGGGAGCGGGAGTACACAATGAGCAGTTCTTC. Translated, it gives CATRGAGVHNEQFF.

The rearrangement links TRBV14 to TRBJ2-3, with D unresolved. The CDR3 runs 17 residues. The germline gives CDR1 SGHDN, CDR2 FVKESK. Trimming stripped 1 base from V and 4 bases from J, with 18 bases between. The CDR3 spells CASSQGFVVGAADTQYF. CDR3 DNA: TGTGCCAGCAGCCAAGGGTTCGTAGTTGGTGCCGCAGATACGCAGTATTTT.

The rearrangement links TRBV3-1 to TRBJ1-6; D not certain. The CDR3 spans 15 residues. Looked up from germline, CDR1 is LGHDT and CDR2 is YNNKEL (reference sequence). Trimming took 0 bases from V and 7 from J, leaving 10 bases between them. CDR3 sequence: CASSQEGSGNSPLHF. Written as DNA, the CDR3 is TGTGCCAGCAGCCAAGAAGGTAGCGGCAATTCACCCCTCCACTTT.

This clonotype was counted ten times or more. CDR3 coding DNA: TGTGCCAGCAGCTTAGAGACGAACACTGAAGCTTTCTTT. This sequence encodes CASSLETNTEAFF. The chain combines TRBV7-9 with TRBJ1-1; D gene uncertain. V lost 1 base and J 1 base, leaving 4 bases between the germline ends. The V gene's germline CDR1 is SEHNR and CDR2 FQNEAQ (reference sequence). The CDR3 has 13 amino acids.

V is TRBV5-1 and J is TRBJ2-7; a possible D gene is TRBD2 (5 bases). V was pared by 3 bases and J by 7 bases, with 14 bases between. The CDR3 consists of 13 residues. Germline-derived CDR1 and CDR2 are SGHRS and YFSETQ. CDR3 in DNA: TGCGCCAGCAGCTCCGGATCTAGCTGGGAGCAGTACTTC. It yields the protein CASSSGSSWEQYF.

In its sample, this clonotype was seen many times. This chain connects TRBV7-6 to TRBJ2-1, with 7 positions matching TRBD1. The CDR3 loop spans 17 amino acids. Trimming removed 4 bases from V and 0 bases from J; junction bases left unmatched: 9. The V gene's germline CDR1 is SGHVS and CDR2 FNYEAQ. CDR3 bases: TGTGCCAGCAGCTCGACAGGGAGCAGAAGCTCCTACAATGAGCAGTTCTTC. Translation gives CASSSTGSRSSYNEQFF.

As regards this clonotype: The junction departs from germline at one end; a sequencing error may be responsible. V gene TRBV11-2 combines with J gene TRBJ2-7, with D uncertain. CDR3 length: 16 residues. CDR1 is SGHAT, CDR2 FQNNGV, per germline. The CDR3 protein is CASSLEDGRLSYEQYF. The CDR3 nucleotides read TGTGCCAGCAGCCTAGAGGACGGTAGACTCTCCTACGAGCAGTACTTC.